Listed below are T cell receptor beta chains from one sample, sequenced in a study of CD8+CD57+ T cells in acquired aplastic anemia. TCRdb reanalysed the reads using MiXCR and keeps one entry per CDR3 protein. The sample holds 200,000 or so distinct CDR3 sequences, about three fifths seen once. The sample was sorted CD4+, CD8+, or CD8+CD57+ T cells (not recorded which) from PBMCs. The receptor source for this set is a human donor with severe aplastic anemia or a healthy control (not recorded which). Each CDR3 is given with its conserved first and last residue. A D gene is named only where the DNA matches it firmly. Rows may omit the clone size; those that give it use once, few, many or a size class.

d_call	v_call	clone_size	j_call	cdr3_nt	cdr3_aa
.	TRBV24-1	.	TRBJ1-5	TGTGCCACCAGTGAGGGAAAGAATCAGCCCCAGCATTTT	CATSEGKNQPQHF
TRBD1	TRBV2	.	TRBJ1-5	TGTGCCAGCAGGGAGGACAGGGACGGTAATCAGCCCCAGCATTTT	CASREDRDGNQPQHF
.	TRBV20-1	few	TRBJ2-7	TGCAGTGTTCAGAGGCCAGGGAATGGGGAGCAGTACTTC	CSVQRPGNGEQYF
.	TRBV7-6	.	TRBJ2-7	TGTGCCACCGCCTCGAGGTCCACGGGCTCCTACGAGCAGTACTTC	CATASRSTGSYEQYF
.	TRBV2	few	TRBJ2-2	TGTGCCAGCAGGCTTGGCGACACCGGGGAGCTGTTTTTT	CASRLGDTGELFF
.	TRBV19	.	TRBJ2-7	TGTGCCAGTAGCCGGGGGGGGACAGTACGCTACGAGCAGTACTTC	CASSRGGTVRYEQYF
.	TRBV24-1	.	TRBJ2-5	TGTGCCACCAGTGATTTTTCGGGCACAGGGCAAGAGACCCAGTACTTC	CATSDFSGTGQETQYF
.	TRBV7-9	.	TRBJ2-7	TGTGCCAGCAGCTTACGGGCAGGGGCGTCCTACGAGCAGTACTTC	CASSLRAGASYEQYF
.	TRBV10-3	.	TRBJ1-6	TGTGCCATCAGAGAGGGGCGTTATAATTCACCCCTCCACTTT	CAIREGRYNSPLHF
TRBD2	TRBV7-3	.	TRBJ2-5	TGTGCCAGCAGCGAATCAGGACTAGCGGGGGAGACCCAGTACTTC	CASSESGLAGETQYF
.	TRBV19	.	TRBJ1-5	TGTGCCAGTAATCGGGGATTCAATCAGCCCCAGCATTTT	CASNRGFNQPQHF
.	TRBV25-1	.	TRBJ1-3	TGTGCCAGCAGTGAGGAGCGCTCTGGAAACACCATATATTTT	CASSEERSGNTIYF
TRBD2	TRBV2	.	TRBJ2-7	TGTGCCACCAACCTAGCGGGAGTGAACGAGCAGTACTTC	CATNLAGVNEQYF
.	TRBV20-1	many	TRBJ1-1	TGCAGTGCTCCGTTTGAGGGATTTGCTGAAGCTTTCTTT	CSAPFEGFAEAFF
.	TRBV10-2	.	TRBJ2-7	TGTGCCAGCAGTTACGGTGCAGGGGTCAACGAGCAGTACTTC	CASSYGAGVNEQYF
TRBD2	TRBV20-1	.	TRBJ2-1	TGCAGTGCTAGGTGGGGACTAGCGGCCTACAATGAGCAGTTCTTC	CSARWGLAAYNEQFF
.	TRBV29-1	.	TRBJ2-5	TGCAGCGTCCTCCGGGACTTCCAAGAGACCCAGTACTTC	CSVLRDFQETQYF
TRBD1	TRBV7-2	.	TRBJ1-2	TGTGCCAGCAGCCTTGGACAGGCGGACTCTAGTGGCTACACCTTC	CASSLGQADSSGYTF
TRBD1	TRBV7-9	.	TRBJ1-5	TGTGCCAGTAGTAAGGCAGGGGGCTTTCAGCCCCAGCATTTT	CASSKAGGFQPQHF
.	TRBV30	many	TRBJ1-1	TGTGCCTGGAGTGGGCTAGGGTTCACTGAAGCTTTCTTT	CAWSGLGFTEAFF
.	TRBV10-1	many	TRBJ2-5	TGCGCCAGCAGGGGATACAGGGTTGCGGCGGAGACCCAGTACTTC	CASRGYRVAAETQYF
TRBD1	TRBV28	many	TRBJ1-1	TGTGCCAGCAGCACGGGACAGGGCGACACTGAAGCTTTCTTT	CASSTGQGDTEAFF
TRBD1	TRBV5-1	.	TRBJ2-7	TGCGCCAGCAGCGCAACCCTGACAGGGGGCGCGGGAGAGCAGTACTTC	CASSATLTGGAGEQYF
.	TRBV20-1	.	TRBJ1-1	TGCAGTGCTAGGCCGGGGAAGGGCACTGAAGCTTTCTTT	CSARPGKGTEAFF
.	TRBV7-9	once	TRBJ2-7	TGTGCCAGCAGCTTTTCGAGCTTAGGGACCTACGAGCAGTACTTC	CASSFSSLGTYEQYF
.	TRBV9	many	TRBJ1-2	TGTGCCAGCAGCGTAGGGGGAGGGGACTATGGCTACACCTTC	CASSVGGGDYGYTF
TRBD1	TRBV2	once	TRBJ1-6	TGTGCCAGCAGGAGGGGACAGACTAATTCACCCCTCCACTTT	CASRRGQTNSPLHF
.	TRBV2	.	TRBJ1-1	TGTGCCAGCAGCTCACCCTCCGGGGGGACTGAAGCTTTCTTT	CASSSPSGGTEAFF
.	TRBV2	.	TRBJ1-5	TGTGCCAGCAGCGGGGGGGGGGTCAGCAATCAGCCCCAGCATTTT	CASSGGGVSNQPQHF
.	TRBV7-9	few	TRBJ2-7	TGTGCCAGCAGCTTACCTGGAACCTACGAGCAGTACTTC	CASSLPGTYEQYF
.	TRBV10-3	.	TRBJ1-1	TGTGCCACTGGGACGCGGGCGGAAGCTTTCTTT	CATGTRAEAFF
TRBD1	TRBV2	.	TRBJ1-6	TGTGCCAGCAGTTTTACCGGGACAGATAATTCACCCCTCCACTTT	CASSFTGTDNSPLHF
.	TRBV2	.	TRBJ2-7	TGTGCCAGCAGTTCGGGGGGCGGGTTTTACGAGCAGTACTTC	CASSSGGGFYEQYF
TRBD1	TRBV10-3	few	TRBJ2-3	TGTGCCATCAGTGAGACAGGGGCCCGCACAGATACGCAGTATTTT	CAISETGARTDTQYF
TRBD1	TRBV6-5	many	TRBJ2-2	TGTGCCAGCAGTTTTATGACAGGGACCGGGGAGCTGTTTTTT	CASSFMTGTGELFF
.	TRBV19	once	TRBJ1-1	TGTGCCACTCAAGACAGGTTAACTGAAGCTTTCTTT	CATQDRLTEAFF
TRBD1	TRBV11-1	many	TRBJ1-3	TGTGCCAGCAGCTCGTCCGGGACAGGGGCATCTGGAAACACCATATATTTT	CASSSSGTGASGNTIYF
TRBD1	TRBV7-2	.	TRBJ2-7	TGTGCCAGCAGCTCCCGACAGGGCCTCGCCTACGAGCAGTACTTC	CASSSRQGLAYEQYF
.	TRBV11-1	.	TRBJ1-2	TGTGCCAGCAGCGTAGGGAATAACTATGGCTACACCTTC	CASSVGNNYGYTF
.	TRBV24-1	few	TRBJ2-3	TGTGCCACCAGTGCCTACCGGGGACACACAGATACGCAGTATTTT	CATSAYRGHTDTQYF
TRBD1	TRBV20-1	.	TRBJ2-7	TGCAGTGCTAGAGATGGGGGTAGGGGGCAGGACGAGCAGTACTTC	CSARDGGRGQDEQYF
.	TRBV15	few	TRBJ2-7	TGTGCCACCAGCAGAGCCCTAGGTCGGGGGTCAAAGCACGAGCAGTACTTC	CATSRALGRGSKHEQYF